The present T cell receptor beta chain was sequenced within a study of post-analysis software for immune sequencing data. Turning to the study itself: There were relapsing-remitting, secondary progressive and progressive-relapsing multiple sclerosis among the disease courses included.

This clonotype was counted once. Antigen specificity is unknown. Deletions cut 3 bases from V and 5 bases from J, with 10 bases between. This CDR3 region has 13 residues. Germline-derived CDR1 and CDR2 are MNHEY and SMNVEV (reference sequence). Study-level findings and limits: Strong co-clustering by F measure was evident for samples that had been prepared in the same batch. Controls had lower frequencies than patients of 4 or 5 TRBV segments, which included TRBV5-6, TRBV5-1 and TRBV20-1. People with multiple sclerosis had a significantly lower normalized Chao1 diversity than controls did.

TCR beta cDNA libraries had unique molecular identifiers. Out of 1 to 10 million T cells, 470,000 or so cDNA molecules were generated. One entry per CDR3 protein results from TCRdb running MiXCR on the PCR reads. This sample carries hundreds of thousands of distinct CDR3 sequences, roughly three fifths of them seen once, and the ten largest clones take around 10%. This rearrangement joins TRBV27 to TRBJ1-1; D gene ambiguous. This TCR was sampled from a girl under 10 years old with multiple sclerosis. The sample was blood. CDR3 in DNA: TGTGCCAGCAGTTTGGGATCGGCAACTGAAGCTTTCTTT. Amino acid sequence: CASSLGSATEAFF.